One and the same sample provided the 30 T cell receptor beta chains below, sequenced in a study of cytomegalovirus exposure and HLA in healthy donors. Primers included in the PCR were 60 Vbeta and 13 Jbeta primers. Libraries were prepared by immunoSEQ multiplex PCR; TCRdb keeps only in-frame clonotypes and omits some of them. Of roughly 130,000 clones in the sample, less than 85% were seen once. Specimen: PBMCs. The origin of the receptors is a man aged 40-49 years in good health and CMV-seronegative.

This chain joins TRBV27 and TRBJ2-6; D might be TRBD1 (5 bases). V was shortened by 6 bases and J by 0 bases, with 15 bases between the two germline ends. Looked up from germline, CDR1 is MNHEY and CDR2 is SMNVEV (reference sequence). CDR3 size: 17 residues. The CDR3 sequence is CASSPQATSSGANVLTF. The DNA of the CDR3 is TGTGCCAGCAGCCCACAGGCTACTTCCTCTGGGGCCAACGTCCTGACTTTC.

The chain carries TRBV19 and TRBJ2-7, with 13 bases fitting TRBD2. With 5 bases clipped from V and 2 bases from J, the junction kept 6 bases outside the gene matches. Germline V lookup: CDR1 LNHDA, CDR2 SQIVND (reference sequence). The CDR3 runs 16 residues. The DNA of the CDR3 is TGTGCCAGTAGTTTTCGGGGGACTAGCGGGGCCTACGAGCAGTACTTC. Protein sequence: CASSFRGTSGAYEQYF.

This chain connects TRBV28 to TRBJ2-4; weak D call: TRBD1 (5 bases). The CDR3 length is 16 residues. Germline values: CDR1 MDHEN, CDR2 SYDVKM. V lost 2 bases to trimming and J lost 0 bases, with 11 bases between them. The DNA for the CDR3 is TGTGCCAGCAGTTTACAGGGCGATATAGCCAAAAACATTCAGTACTTC. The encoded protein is CASSLQGDIAKNIQYF.

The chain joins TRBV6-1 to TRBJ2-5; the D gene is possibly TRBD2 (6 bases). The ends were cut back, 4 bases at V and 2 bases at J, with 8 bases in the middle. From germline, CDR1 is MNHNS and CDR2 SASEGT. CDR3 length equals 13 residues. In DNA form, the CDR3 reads TGTGCCAGCAGTGGCGGGGATCAAGAGACCCAGTACTTC. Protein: CASSGGDQETQYF.

The CDR3 nucleotides are TGTGCCAGCAGCTTAAGACTAGAGGCGGGACCCTACGAGCAGTACTTC. The encoded protein is CASSLRLEAGPYEQYF. The gene calls are TRBV7-2 and TRBJ2-7; possible D gene TRBD2, 6 bases. V was shortened by 2 bases and J by 2 bases, with 16 bases between the two germline ends. Germline lookup yields CDR1 SGHTA and CDR2 FQGNSA. This CDR3 has 16 amino acids.

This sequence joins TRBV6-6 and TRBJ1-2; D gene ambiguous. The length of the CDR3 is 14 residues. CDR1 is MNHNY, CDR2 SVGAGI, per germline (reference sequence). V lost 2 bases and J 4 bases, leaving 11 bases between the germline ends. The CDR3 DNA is TGTGCCAGCAGTTACGAGGGATGGACCTATGGCTACACCTTC. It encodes CASSYEGWTYGYTF.

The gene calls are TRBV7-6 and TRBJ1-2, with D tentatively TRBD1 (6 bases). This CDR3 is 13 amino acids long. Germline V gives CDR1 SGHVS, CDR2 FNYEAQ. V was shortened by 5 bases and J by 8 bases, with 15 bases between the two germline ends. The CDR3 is CASSLASGGGYTF. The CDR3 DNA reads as TGTGCCAGCAGCCTTGCCTCGGGGGGCGGCTACACCTTC.

The CDR3 loop reads CASSEAPGLAGGTYNEQFF. The DNA of the CDR3 is TGTGCCAGCAGTGAAGCCCCCGGACTAGCGGGAGGGACCTACAATGAGCAGTTCTTC. The chain uses TRBV6-1 and TRBJ2-1; 15 bases are shared with TRBD2. CDR1 is MNHNS, CDR2 SASEGT, per germline. The CDR3 has 19 amino acids. V dropped 0 bases and J dropped 2; count of bases not matched to a gene: 5.

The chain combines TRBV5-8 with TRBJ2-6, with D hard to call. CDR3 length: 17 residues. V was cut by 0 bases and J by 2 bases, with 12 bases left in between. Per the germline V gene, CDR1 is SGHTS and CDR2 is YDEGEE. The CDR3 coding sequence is TGTGCCAGCAGCTTGGTAATGACATCAACTGGGGCCAACGTCCTGACTTTC. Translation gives CASSLVMTSTGANVLTF.

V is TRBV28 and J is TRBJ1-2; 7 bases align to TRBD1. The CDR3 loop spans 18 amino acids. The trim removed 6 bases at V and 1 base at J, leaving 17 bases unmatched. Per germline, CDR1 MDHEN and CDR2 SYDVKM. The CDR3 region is CASSPGLATGANNYGYTF. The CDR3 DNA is TGTGCCAGCAGCCCCGGGTTGGCCACAGGGGCGAATAACTATGGCTACACCTTC.

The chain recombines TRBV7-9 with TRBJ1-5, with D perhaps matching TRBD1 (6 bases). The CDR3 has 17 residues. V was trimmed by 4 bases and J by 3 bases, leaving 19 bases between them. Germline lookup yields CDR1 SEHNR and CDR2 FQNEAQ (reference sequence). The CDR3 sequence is CASSYGLGGGDNQPQHF. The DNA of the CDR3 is TGTGCCAGCAGCTACGGTCTGGGAGGGGGGGACAATCAGCCCCAGCATTTT.

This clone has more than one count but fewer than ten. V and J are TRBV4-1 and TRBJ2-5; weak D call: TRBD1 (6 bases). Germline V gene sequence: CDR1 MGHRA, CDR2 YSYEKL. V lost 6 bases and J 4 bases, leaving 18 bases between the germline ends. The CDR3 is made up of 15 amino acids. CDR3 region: CASSLGAARLETQYF. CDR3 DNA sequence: TGCGCCAGCAGTCTGGGGGCTGCAAGGCTAGAGACCCAGTACTTC.

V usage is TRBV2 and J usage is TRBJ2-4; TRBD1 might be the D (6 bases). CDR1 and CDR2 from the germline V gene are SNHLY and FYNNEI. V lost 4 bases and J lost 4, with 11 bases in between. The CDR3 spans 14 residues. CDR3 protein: CASSGAGTKNIQYF. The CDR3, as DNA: TGTGCCAGCAGTGGGGCAGGGACAAAAAACATTCAGTACTTC.

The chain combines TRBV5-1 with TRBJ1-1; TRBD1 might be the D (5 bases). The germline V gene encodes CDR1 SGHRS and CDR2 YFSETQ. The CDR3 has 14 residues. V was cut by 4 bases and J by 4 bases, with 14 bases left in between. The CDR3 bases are TGCGCCAGCAGCATACGGGGGTTGGGCACTGAAGCTTTCTTT. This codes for CASSIRGLGTEAFF.

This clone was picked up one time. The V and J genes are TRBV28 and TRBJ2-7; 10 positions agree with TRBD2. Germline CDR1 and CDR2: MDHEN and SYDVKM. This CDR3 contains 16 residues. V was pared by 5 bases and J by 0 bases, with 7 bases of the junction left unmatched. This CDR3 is CASSHSASGSSYEQYF. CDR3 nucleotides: TGTGCCAGCAGTCATTCGGCTAGCGGGAGCTCCTACGAGCAGTACTTC.

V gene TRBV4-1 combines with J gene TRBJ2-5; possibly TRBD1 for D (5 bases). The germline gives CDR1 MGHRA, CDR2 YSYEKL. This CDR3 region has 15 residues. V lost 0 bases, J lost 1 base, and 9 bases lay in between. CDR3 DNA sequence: TGCGCCAGCAGCCAAGATGGGGCGACCCAAGAGACCCAGTACTTC. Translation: CASSQDGATQETQYF.

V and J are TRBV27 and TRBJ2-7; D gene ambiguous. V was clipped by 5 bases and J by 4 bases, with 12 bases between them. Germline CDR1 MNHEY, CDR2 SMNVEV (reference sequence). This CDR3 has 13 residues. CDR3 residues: CASSQRREYEQYF. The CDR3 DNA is TGTGCCAGCAGTCAACGTCGCGAGTACGAGCAGTACTTC.

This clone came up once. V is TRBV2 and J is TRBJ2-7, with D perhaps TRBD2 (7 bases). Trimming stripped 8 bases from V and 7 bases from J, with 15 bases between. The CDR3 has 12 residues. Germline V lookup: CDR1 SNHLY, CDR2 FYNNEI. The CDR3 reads CASFGGGGEQYF. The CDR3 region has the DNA TGTGCCAGCTTCGGAGGGGGGGGAGAGCAGTACTTC.

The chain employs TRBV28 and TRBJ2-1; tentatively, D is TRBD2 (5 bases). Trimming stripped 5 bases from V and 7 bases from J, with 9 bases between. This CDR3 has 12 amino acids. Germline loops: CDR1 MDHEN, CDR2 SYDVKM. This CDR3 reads CASSLDSNEQFF. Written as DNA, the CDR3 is TGTGCCAGCAGTCTGGACTCAAATGAGCAGTTCTTC.

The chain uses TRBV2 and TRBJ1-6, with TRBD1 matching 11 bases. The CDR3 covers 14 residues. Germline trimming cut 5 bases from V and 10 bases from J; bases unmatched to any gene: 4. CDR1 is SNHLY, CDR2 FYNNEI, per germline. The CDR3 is CASSRGQGDSPLHF. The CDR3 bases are TGTGCCAGCAGTAGGGGACAGGGGGACTCACCCCTCCACTTT.

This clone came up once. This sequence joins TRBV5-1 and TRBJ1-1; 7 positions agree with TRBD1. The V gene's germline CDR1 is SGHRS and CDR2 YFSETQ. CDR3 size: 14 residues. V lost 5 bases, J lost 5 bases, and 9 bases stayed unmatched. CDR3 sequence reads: CASRRGTEGTEAFF. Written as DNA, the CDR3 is TGCGCCAGCAGAAGAGGGACAGAAGGGACTGAAGCTTTCTTT.

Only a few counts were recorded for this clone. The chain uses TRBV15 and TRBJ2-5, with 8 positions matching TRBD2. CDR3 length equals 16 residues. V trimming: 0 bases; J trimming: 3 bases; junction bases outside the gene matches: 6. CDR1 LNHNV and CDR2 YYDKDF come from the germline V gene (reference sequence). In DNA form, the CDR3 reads TGTGCCACCAGCAGAGATTTAGCGGGGAACGAAGAGACCCAGTACTTC. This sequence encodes CATSRDLAGNEETQYF.

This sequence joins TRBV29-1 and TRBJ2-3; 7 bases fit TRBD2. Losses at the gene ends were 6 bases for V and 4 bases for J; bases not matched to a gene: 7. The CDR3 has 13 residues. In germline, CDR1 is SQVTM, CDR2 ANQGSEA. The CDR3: CSVTSRWPDTQYF. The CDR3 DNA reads TGCAGCGTGACTAGCCGGTGGCCAGATACGCAGTATTTT.

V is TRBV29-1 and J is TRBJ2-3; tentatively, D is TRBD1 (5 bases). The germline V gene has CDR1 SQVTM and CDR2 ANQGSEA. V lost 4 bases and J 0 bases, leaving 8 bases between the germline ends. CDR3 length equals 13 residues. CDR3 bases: TGCAGCGTTGCCAGGGCTAGCACAGATACGCAGTATTTT. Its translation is CSVARASTDTQYF.

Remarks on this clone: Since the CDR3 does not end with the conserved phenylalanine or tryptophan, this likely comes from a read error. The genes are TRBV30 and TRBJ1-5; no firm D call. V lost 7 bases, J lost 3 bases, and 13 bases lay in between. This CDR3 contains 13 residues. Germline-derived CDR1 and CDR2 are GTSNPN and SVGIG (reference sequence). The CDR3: CAFSERVNQPQHV. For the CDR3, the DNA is TGTGCCTTCTCGGAACGGGTCAATCAGCCCCAGCATGTT.

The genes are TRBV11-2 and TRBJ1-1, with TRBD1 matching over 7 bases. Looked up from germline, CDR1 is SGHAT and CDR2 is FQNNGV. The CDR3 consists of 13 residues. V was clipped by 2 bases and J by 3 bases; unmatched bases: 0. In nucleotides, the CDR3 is TGTGCCAGCAGCTTACAGGGGGACACTGAAGCTTTCTTT. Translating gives CASSLQGDTEAFF. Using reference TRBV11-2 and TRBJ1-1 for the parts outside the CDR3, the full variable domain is EAGVAQSPRYKIIEKRQSVAFWCNPISGHATLYWYQQILGQGPKLLIQFQNNGVVDDSQLPKDRFSAERLKGVDSTLKIQPAKLEDSAVYLCASSLQGDTEAFFGQGTRLTVV.

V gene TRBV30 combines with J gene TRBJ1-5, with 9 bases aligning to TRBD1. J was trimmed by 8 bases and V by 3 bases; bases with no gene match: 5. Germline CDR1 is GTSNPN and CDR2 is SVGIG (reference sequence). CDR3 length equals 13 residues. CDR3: CAWSGQGMEPQHF. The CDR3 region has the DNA TGTGCCTGGAGCGGACAGGGGATGGAGCCCCAGCATTTT.

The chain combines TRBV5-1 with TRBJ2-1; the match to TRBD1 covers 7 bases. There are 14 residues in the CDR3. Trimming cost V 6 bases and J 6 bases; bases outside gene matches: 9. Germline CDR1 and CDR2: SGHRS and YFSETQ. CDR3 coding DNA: TGCGCCAGCAAGGGGGCAGAGAACTCCAATGAGCAGTTCTTC. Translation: CASKGAENSNEQFF.

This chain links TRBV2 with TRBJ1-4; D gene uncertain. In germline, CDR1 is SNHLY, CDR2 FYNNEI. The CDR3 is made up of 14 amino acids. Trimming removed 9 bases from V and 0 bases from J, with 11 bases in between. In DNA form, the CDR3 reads TGTGCCAGTGGTTTCAGTTCAACTAATGAAAAACTGTTTTTT. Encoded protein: CASGFSSTNEKLFF.

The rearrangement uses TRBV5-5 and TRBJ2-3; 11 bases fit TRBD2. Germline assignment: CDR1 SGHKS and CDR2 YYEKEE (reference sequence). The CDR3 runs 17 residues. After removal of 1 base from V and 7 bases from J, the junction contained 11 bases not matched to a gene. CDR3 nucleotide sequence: TGTGCCAGCAGCTTGATCGAGGCTAGCGGGGGGACAAATACGCAGTATTTT. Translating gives CASSLIEASGGTNTQYF.